What follows describes a single TCR beta chain. Its antigen is unidentified. Germline V gives CDR1 SGHRS, CDR2 YFSETQ. CDR3 length: 14 residues. Deletions cut 2 bases from V and 2 bases from J, with 11 bases between. These data are taken from a study of T cells in localized non-small cell lung cancer. Study-level findings and limits: Longer overall survival was seen with higher T cell density measured in blood. The tumor had only one region sequenced, so heterogeneity remains possible. T cell clonality was highest in uninvolved adjacent lung, above tumor.

The method was immunoSEQ multiplex PCR; TCRdb's version includes in-frame clones alone and lacks a portion of them. The table has around 50,000 clones, over 80% seen once. Here the sequenced sample was peripheral blood, taken before any cancer treatment. The receptor was isolated from a female donor of 60 years or more with stage II squamous cell lung carcinoma. This chain joins TRBV5-1 and TRBJ2-7; D unresolved. The CDR3 region is CASSLRAPTYEQYF. As DNA, the CDR3 is TGCGCCAGCAGCTTAAGGGCGCCGACCTACGAGCAGTACTTC.